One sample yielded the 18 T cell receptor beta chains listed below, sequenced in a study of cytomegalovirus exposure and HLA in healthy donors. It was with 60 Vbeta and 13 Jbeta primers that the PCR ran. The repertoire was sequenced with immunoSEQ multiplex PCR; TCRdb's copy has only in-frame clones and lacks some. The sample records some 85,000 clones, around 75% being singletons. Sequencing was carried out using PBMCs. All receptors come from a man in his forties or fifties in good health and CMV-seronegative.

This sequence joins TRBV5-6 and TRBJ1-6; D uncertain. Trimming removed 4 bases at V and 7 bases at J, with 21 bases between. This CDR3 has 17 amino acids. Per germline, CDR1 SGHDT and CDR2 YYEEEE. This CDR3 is CASSVLGRNLGNSPLHF. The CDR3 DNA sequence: TGTGCCAGCAGCGTACTAGGGCGAAACCTGGGGAATTCACCCCTCCACTTT.

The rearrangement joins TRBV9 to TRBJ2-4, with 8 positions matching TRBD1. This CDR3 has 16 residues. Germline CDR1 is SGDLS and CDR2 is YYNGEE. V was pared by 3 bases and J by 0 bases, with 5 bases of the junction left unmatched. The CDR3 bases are TGTGCCAGCAGCGCCGGGACAGGACTAGCCAAAAACATTCAGTACTTC. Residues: CASSAGTGLAKNIQYF.

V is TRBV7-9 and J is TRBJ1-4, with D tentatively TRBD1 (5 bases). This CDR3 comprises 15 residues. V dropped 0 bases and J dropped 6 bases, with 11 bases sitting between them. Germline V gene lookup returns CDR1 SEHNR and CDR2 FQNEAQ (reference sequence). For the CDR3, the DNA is TGTGCCAGCAGCTTAGCCCCGACAGCCGATGAAAAACTGTTTTTT. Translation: CASSLAPTADEKLFF.

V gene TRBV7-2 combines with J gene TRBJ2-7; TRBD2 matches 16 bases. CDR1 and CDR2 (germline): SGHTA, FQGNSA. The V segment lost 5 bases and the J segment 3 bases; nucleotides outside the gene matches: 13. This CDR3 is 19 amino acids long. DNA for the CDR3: TGTGCCAGCAGCCCAGGACCGGGACTAGCGGGGGGGCTATTCTACGAGCAGTACTTC. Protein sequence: CASSPGPGLAGGLFYEQYF.

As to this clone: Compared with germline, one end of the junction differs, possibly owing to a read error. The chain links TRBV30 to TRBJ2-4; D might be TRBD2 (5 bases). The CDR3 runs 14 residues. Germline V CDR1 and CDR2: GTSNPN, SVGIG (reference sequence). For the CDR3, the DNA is TGTGCCTGGAGCCCCCCTGCGGGCCCTACTCCCCCGGACTTC. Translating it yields CAWSPPAGPTPPDF. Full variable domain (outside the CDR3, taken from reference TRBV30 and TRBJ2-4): SQTIHQWPATLVQPVGSPLSLECTVEGTSNPNLYWYRQAAGRGLQLLFYSVGIGQISSEVPQNLSASRPQDRQFILSSKKLLLSDSGFYLCAWSPPAGPTPPDFGAGTRLSVL.

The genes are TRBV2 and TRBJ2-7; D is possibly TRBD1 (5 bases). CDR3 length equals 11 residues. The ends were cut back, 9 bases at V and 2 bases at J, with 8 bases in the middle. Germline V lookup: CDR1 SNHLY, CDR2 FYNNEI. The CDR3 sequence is CARQDAYEQYF. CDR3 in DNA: TGTGCCAGACAGGATGCCTACGAGCAGTACTTC. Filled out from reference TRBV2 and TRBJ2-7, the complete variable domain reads EPEVTQTPSHQVTQMGQEVILRCVPISNHLYFYWYRQILGQKVEFLVSFYNNEISEKSEIFDDQFSVERPDGSNFTLKIRSTKLEDSAMYFCARQDAYEQYFGPGTRLTVT.

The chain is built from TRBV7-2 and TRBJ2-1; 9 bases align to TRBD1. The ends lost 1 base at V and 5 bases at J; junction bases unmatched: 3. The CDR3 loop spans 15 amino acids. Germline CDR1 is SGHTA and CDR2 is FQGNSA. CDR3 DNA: TGTGCCAGCAGCTTAGACAGGGGGCACCACAATGAGCAGTTCTTC. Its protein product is CASSLDRGHHNEQFF.

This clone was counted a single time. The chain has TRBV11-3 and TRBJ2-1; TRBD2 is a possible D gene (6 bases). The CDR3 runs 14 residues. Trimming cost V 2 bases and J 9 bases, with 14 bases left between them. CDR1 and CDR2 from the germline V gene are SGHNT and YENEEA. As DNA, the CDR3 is TGTGCCAGCAGCTTATTTGGGGGGTCGGGTGAGCAGTTCTTC. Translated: CASSLFGGSGEQFF.

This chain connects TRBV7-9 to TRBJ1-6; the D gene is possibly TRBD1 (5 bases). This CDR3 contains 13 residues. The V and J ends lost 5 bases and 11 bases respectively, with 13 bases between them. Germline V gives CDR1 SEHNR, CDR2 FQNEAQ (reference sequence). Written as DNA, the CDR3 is TGTGCCAGCAGCCCTCAGGGAAAGGCACCCCTCCACTTT. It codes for CASSPQGKAPLHF.

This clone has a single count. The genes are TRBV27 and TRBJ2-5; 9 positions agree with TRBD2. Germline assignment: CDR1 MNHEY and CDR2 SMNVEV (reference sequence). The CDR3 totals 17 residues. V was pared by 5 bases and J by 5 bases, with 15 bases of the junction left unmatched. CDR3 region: CASSRDLGGGARETQYF. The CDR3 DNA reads TGTGCCAGCAGTCGGGACCTTGGCGGGGGGGCTCGTGAGACCCAGTACTTC.

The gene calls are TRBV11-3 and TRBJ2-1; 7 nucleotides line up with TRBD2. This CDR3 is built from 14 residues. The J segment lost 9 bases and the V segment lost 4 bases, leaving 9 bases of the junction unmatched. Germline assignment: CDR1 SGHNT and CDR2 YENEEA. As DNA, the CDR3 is TGTGCCAGCAGCTCAATGGTGGGGAGGGGTGAGCAGTTCTTC. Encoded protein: CASSSMVGRGEQFF.

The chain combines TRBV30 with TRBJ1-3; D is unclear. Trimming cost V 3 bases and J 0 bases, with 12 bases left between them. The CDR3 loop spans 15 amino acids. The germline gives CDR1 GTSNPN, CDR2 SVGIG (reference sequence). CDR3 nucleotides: TGTGCCTGGAGCGTCGGGTCTTTCTCTGGAAACACCATATATTTT. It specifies CAWSVGSFSGNTIYF.

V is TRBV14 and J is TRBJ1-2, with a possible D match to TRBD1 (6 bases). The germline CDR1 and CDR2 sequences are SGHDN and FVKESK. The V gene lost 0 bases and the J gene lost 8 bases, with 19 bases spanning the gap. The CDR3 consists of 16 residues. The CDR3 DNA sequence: TGTGCCAGCAGCCAAGATATAGTAGGGGGACATAGCGGCTACACCTTC. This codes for CASSQDIVGGHSGYTF. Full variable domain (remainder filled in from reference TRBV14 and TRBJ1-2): EAGVTQFPSHSVIEKGQTVTLRCDPISGHDNLYWYRRVMGKEIKFLLHFVKESKQDESGMPNNRFLAERTGGTYSTLKVQPAELEDSGVYFCASSQDIVGGHSGYTFGSGTRLTVV.

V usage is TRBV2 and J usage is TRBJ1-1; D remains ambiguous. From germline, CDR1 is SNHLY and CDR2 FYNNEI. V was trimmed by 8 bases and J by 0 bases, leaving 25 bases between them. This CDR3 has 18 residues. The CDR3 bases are TGTGCCAGCGACTCACCAGGCGCGGGTCAAAACATGAACACTGAAGCTTTCTTT. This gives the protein CASDSPGAGQNMNTEAFF.

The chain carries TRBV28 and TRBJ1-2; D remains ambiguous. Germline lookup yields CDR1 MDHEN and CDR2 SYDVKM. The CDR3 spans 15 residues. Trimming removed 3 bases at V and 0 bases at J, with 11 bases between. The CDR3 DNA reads TGTGCCAGCAGTTTCAGCAGGTCGACTAACTATGGCTACACCTTC. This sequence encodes CASSFSRSTNYGYTF.

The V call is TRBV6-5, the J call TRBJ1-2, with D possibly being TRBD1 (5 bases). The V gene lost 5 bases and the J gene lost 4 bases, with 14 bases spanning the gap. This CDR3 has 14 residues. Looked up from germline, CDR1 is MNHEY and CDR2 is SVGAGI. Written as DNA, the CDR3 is TGTGCCAGCAGTCAGCGGGGCTTAAGCTATGGCTACACCTTC. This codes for CASSQRGLSYGYTF.

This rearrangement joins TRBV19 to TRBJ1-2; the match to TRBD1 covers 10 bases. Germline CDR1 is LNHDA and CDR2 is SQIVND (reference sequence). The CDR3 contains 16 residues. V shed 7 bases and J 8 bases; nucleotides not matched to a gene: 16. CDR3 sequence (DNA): TGTGCCAGTATGGGGGACAGGGGCAGCAGAATTCGAGGCTACACCTTC. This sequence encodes CASMGDRGSRIRGYTF.

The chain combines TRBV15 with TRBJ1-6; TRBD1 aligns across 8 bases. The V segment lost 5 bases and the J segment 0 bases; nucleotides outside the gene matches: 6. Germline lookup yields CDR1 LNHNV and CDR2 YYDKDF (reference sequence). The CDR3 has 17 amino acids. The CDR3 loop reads CATSGRQGSSYNSPLHF. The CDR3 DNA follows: TGTGCCACCAGCGGGAGACAGGGGAGCTCCTATAATTCACCCCTCCACTTT.